The 30 T cell receptor beta chains below were found in one sample sequenced in a study of Graves' ophthalmopathy and Graves' hyperthyroidism. CDR3 regions of TCR beta were amplified from RNA transcripts. Amplification began with first-round RT-PCR using HTBI primers, then second-round multiplex PCR was performed. Using its own MiXCR run on the multiplex PCR reads, TCRdb lists one record per CDR3 protein. Here the sample spans approximately 700,000 distinct CDR3 sequences, 35% to 50% being singletons. Sequencing used peripheral blood. All receptors derive from an adult man with Graves' ophthalmopathy.

The chain is built from TRBV6-6 and TRBJ2-5, with a possible D match to TRBD1 (6 bases). Trimming stripped 5 bases from V and 2 bases from J, with 12 bases between. Germline values: CDR1 MNHNY, CDR2 SVGAGI (reference sequence). This CDR3 comprises 14 residues. CDR3 sequence reads: CASSILTGQETQYF. Here the CDR3 DNA reads TGTGCCAGCAGTATTCTGACAGGACAAGAGACCCAGTACTTC.

This clonotype was recorded at least ten times. V usage is TRBV2 and J usage is TRBJ2-7, with D perhaps TRBD1 (6 bases). The length of the CDR3 is 16 residues. With 6 bases removed from V and 4 bases from J, the gap between germline ends came to 22 bases. Germline CDR1 is SNHLY and CDR2 is FYNNEI. The CDR3 nucleotides are TGTGCCAGCAGGCGACAGGTAGGGCTAGCCGATTACGAGCAGTACTTC. Translation gives CASRRQVGLADYEQYF.

V is TRBV10-3 and J is TRBJ2-6, with 8 bases fitting TRBD1. This CDR3 is built from 17 residues. The V gene end was trimmed by 2 bases and the J gene end by 0 bases; junction bases not matched to a gene: 3. Germline lookup yields CDR1 ENHRY and CDR2 SYGVKD. This CDR3 reads CAISERTGGSGANVLTF. The CDR3, as DNA: TGTGCCATCAGTGAGAGAACAGGGGGCTCTGGGGCCAACGTCCTGACTTTC.

The chain carries TRBV4-2 and TRBJ1-1, with TRBD1 identical over 8 bases. CDR1 and CDR2 (germline): LGHNA, YNFKEQ. This CDR3 region has 13 residues. Trimming removed 3 bases from V and 7 bases from J; junction bases left unmatched: 4. The CDR3 DNA reads TGTGCCAGCAGCCACCTGACAGGGGTTGAAGCTTTCTTT. Its translation is CASSHLTGVEAFF.

This clonotype has at least ten counts. CDR3: CASSVESGEKLFF. CDR3 in DNA: TGTGCCAGCAGCGTTGAGAGCGGGGAAAAACTGTTTTTT. The chain uses TRBV9 and TRBJ1-4, with D uncertain. CDR1 is SGDLS and CDR2 is YYNGEE in the germline V gene. The CDR3 is 13 amino acids. V shed 2 bases and J shed 8 bases, with 10 bases lying between them. The variable domain in full, with the rest retrieved from reference TRBV9 and TRBJ1-4, is DSGVTQTPKHLITATGQRVTLRCSPRSGDLSVYWYQQSLDQGLQFLIQYYNGEERAKGNILERFSAQQFPDLHSELNLSSLELGDSALYFCASSVESGEKLFFGSGTQLSVL.

On this clonotype: A much bigger clone sits one base away, suggesting this may be a read error. The chain employs TRBV11-2 and TRBJ2-5, with D possibly TRBD1 on 6 matching bases. CDR1 SGHAT and CDR2 FQNNGV come from the germline V gene. The length of the CDR3 is 13 residues. CDR3 region: CASSSQGARTQDF. The CDR3 nucleotides are TGTGCCAGCAGCTCACAGGGCGCGAGGACCCAGGACTTC.

This clonotype was seen more than once but under ten times. CDR3: CAWGQGRGTEAFF. CDR3 nucleotide sequence: TGTGCCTGGGGCCAGGGGCGAGGCACTGAAGCTTTCTTT. The chain is built from TRBV30 and TRBJ1-1; weak D call: TRBD1 (6 bases). V was trimmed by 5 bases and J by 4 bases, leaving 14 bases between them. The CDR3 loop spans 13 amino acids. The germline CDR1 and CDR2 sequences are GTSNPN and SVGIG (reference sequence).

This sequence joins TRBV25-1 and TRBJ2-7; D remains unclear. Germline CDR1 reads MGHDK; CDR2 reads SYGVNS. CDR3 length equals 14 residues. Trimming cost V 6 bases and J 4 bases, with 16 bases left between them. CDR3 DNA sequence: TGTGCCAGCAGCCCAGGACCGACAAGATACGAGCAGTACTTC. Translating gives CASSPGPTRYEQYF.

As for this clonotype: Possible read error: a much larger clone is one base away. The CDR3: CSVAIQGWGSDQPQHF. The CDR3, as DNA: TGCAGCGTTGCAATACAGGGTTGGGGATCCGATCAGCCCCAGCATTTT. V usage is TRBV29-1 and J usage is TRBJ1-5, with D tentatively TRBD1 (6 bases). This CDR3 region has 16 residues. The germline V gene encodes CDR1 SQVTM and CDR2 ANQGSEA. The V and J ends lost 4 bases and 5 bases respectively, with 21 bases between them.

V and J are TRBV11-2 and TRBJ2-3, with 11 bases identical to TRBD2. Germline V CDR1 and CDR2: SGHAT, FQNNGV. The CDR3 length is 15 residues. V trimming: 5 bases; J trimming: 4 bases; junction bases outside the gene matches: 5. The CDR3 DNA is TGTGCCAGCAGCCTTACTAGCGGGAGCGCAGATACGCAGTATTTT. Its translation is CASSLTSGSADTQYF.

This clonotype was detected a few times. The chain couples TRBV7-2 to TRBJ2-5; 8 nucleotides match TRBD2. CDR3 length: 16 amino acids. From germline, CDR1 is SGHTA and CDR2 FQGNSA. Trimming cost V 6 bases and J 2 bases; bases outside gene matches: 11. CDR3 sequence reads: CASSPGPAGGQETQYF. The CDR3 bases are TGTGCCAGCAGTCCCGGACCCGCGGGAGGACAAGAGACCCAGTACTTC.

The table lists this clonotype with a count of one. This may be a read error, as it is one base from a much larger clone. V is TRBV15 and J is TRBJ1-1; D call uncertain. The germline V and J ends were trimmed by 0 bases and 5 bases, with 7 bases remaining between them. Germline-derived CDR1 and CDR2 are LNHNV and YYDKDF (reference sequence). The CDR3 sequence is 13 residues long. The CDR3 DNA sequence: TGTGCCACCAGCAGAGATCCCGTAACTGAAGCTTTCTTT. Residues: CATSRDPVTEAFF.

The rearrangement links TRBV2 to TRBJ1-2; TRBD1 aligns across 7 bases. From germline, CDR1 is SNHLY and CDR2 FYNNEI. This CDR3 is 14 amino acids long. The V and J ends lost 5 bases and 7 bases, in that order; junction bases with no gene match: 10. CDR3 DNA: TGTGCCAGCAGTCGCGGGACAGCCTCGACTGGCTACACCTTC. Its protein product is CASSRGTASTGYTF.

This CDR3 is CASSGTGVRAGELFF. The CDR3, as DNA: TGTGCCAGCAGTGGAACAGGAGTTAGGGCCGGGGAGCTGTTTTTT. The chain joins TRBV2 to TRBJ2-2; tentative D call: TRBD1 (5 bases). V lost 4 bases and J 6 bases, leaving 15 bases between the germline ends. Germline V lookup: CDR1 SNHLY, CDR2 FYNNEI. The CDR3 sequence is 15 residues long.

This clonotype appeared a few times. V usage is TRBV20-1 and J usage is TRBJ1-5; possibly TRBD1 for D (5 bases). CDR1 is DFQATT, CDR2 SNEGSKA, per germline (reference sequence). This CDR3 is built from 15 residues. V was trimmed by 0 bases and J by 6 bases, leaving 15 bases between them. CDR3 nucleotides: TGCAGTGCTAGAGATCTGGGGGGTGTTGGTCAGCCCCAGCATTTT. Encoded protein: CSARDLGGVGQPQHF.

This clonotype came up many times. This sequence joins TRBV10-3 and TRBJ1-5, with D perhaps matching TRBD1 (5 bases). Germline CDR1 is ENHRY and CDR2 is SYGVKD. The CDR3 has 12 amino acids. V lost 10 bases to trimming and J lost 4 bases, with 11 bases between them. The CDR3 DNA follows: TGTGCCACCACAACAGGTAATCAGCCCCAGCATTTT. Amino acids: CATTTGNQPQHF.

This clonotype was detected ten times or more. The genes are TRBV12-3 or TRBV12-4 and TRBJ1-3; tentatively, D is TRBD1 (6 bases). The CDR3 is 13 residues long. V dropped 5 bases and J dropped 2 bases, with 7 bases sitting between them. CDR3 residues: CASSRTAGNTIYF. The CDR3 coding sequence is TGTGCCAGCAGTCGGACAGCTGGAAACACCATATATTTT.

This clonotype showed up many times. The chain carries TRBV29-1 and TRBJ1-2; no clear D gene. The germline gives CDR1 SQVTM, CDR2 ANQGSEA. This CDR3 comprises 12 residues. V was shortened by 7 bases and J by 6 bases, with 15 bases between the two germline ends. CDR3 DNA: TGCAGCGCCCAAATGGGTGGGGATGGCTACACCTTC. This codes for CSAQMGGDGYTF.

The chain is built from TRBV14 and TRBJ2-3; D gene unclear. This CDR3 region has 14 residues. Per germline, CDR1 SGHDN and CDR2 FVKESK. The V end lost 1 base, the J end lost 6 bases, and 11 bases lay between the germline ends. The CDR3 DNA reads TGTGCCAGCAGCCAAGGGGGTTTGAAGGATACGCAGTATTTT. It specifies CASSQGGLKDTQYF.

At least ten counts were recorded for this clonotype. V gene TRBV5-8 combines with J gene TRBJ1-6, with D unclear. V was clipped by 0 bases and J by 10 bases, with 14 bases between them. The CDR3 has 15 amino acids. The V gene's germline CDR1 is SGHTS and CDR2 YDEGEE. The CDR3 DNA is TGTGCCAGCAGCTTGGCCGAAGGTTTTGGGTCACCCCTCCACTTT. Its translation: CASSLAEGFGSPLHF.

Turning to this clonotype: A read error may be the cause here, since a much bigger clone is one base away. The rearrangement uses TRBV20-1 and TRBJ1-5, with 8 bases that match TRBD1. CDR3 length: 14 residues. Germline V lookup: CDR1 DFQATT, CDR2 SNEGSKA (reference sequence). CDR3 DNA: TGCAGTGCCGCGAGACAGGGGACGAATCAGTCCCAGCATTTT. Translated: CSAARQGTNQSQHF.

The table lists this clonotype with many counts. Here the CDR3 reads CASSLQSGYGYTF. The DNA for the CDR3 is TGTGCCAGCAGCTTACAGTCAGGGTATGGCTACACCTTC. The V call is TRBV13, the J call TRBJ1-2; maybe TRBD1 (5 bases). Germline lookup yields CDR1 PRHDT and CDR2 FYEKMQ (reference sequence). V was shortened by 2 bases and J by 5 bases, with 9 bases between the two germline ends. The CDR3 covers 13 residues.

Notes on this clonotype: One end of the junction is discordant with germline, which a read error may explain. The V call is TRBV24-1, the J call TRBJ1-5; D is perhaps TRBD1 (5 bases). There are 17 residues in the CDR3. Germline V CDR1 and CDR2: KGHDR, SFDVKD. CDR3 nucleotide sequence: TGTGCCAGCAGTCGATTAAGGGGACGGCAAGAGGATCAGCCCCAGCATTTT. This codes for CASSRLRGRQEDQPQHF.

This chain connects TRBV5-1 to TRBJ1-1, with 7 bases fitting TRBD1. V lost 3 bases to trimming and J lost 7 bases; unmatched junction nucleotides: 9. Germline values: CDR1 SGHRS, CDR2 YFSETQ. CDR3 length: 14 amino acids. The CDR3 loop is CASSSAQGGGEAFF. Here the CDR3 DNA reads TGCGCCAGCAGCTCGGCCCAGGGGGGAGGTGAAGCTTTCTTT.

In its sample, this clonotype was seen many times. The V gene is TRBV29-1, the J gene TRBJ1-6; 7 bases fit TRBD1. Unmatched junction bases numbered 8, after V lost 7 bases and J lost 8 bases. This CDR3 contains 13 residues. Germline lookup yields CDR1 SQVTM and CDR2 ANQGSEA. The CDR3 reads CSAGQARDSPLHF. The CDR3 coding sequence is TGCAGCGCTGGACAGGCTCGTGATTCACCCCTCCACTTT.

This clonotype came up a few times. The rearrangement links TRBV5-5 to TRBJ2-6; D gene uncertain. The CDR3 has 16 residues. The germline V gene encodes CDR1 SGHKS and CDR2 YYEKEE (reference sequence). Trimming cost V 4 bases and J 0 bases, with 11 bases left between them. CDR3 in amino acids: CASSRPPRSGANVLTF. DNA of the CDR3: TGTGCCAGCAGCCGACCGCCTCGCTCTGGGGCCAACGTCCTGACTTTC.

The V gene is TRBV7-6, the J gene TRBJ2-7, with 13 bases identical to TRBD2. J gave up 4 bases and V 1 base, and 4 bases lay outside the gene matches. Per germline, CDR1 SGHVS and CDR2 FNYEAQ. The CDR3 has 16 amino acids. The CDR3 here is CASSLDTSGREYEQYF. DNA for the CDR3: TGTGCCAGCAGCTTAGATACTAGCGGGAGGGAGTACGAGCAGTACTTC.

This clonotype was counted ten times or more. The CDR3, as DNA: TGTGCCAGCAGCTTAGGGGCAGCTAACGAGCAGTACTTC. It yields the protein CASSLGAANEQYF. The chain couples TRBV7-9 to TRBJ2-7; no firm D call. CDR3 length equals 13 residues. Trimming left V 1 base short and J 5 bases short, with 9 bases between. Looked up from germline, CDR1 is SEHNR and CDR2 is FQNEAQ (reference sequence).

This chain links TRBV7-9 with TRBJ2-5, with 7 bases matching TRBD2. J was trimmed by 3 bases and V by 1 base; bases with no gene match: 8. Per the germline V gene, CDR1 is SEHNR and CDR2 is FQNEAQ (reference sequence). CDR3 size: 16 residues. CDR3 DNA sequence: TGTGCCAGCAGCTTAGTAAGACTAGCTGCTAAAGAGACCCAGTACTTC. As protein: CASSLVRLAAKETQYF.

This clonotype has just a few counts. The rearrangement uses TRBV20-1 and TRBJ1-1, with TRBD1 matching 9 bases. Per germline, CDR1 DFQATT and CDR2 SNEGSKA (reference sequence). There are 16 residues in the CDR3. V dropped 0 bases and J dropped 3; count of bases not matched to a gene: 8. CDR3 sequence: CSARDPGTGYDTEAFF. The CDR3 DNA follows: TGCAGTGCTAGAGACCCCGGGACAGGGTATGACACTGAAGCTTTCTTT.